This TCR beta chain stems from a study of CD8+ T cells in alopecia areata. Whole-study results and caveats: Affected scalp, especially in alopecia totalis/universalis, had a higher clonality than normal scalp did.

Treatment described: oral pan-JAK inhibitor, 5-10 mg twice daily. In regard to this clone: Its specificity is not known.

Extraction of RNA preceded its reverse transcription into cDNA, which served as the sequencing template. Data came from immunoSEQ multiplex PCR; TCRdb stores just in-frame clones and leaves some out. Among 180,000 or so clones listed, about 47% were seen once. Trimming took 2 bases from V and 7 from J, leaving 18 bases between them. The CDR3 is 15 amino acids. Germline values: CDR1 GTSNPN, CDR2 SVGIG (reference sequence). This material consisted of CD8+ T cells sorted from blood, taken at roughly week 53, from a patient treated with tofacitinib. V gene TRBV30 combines with J gene TRBJ1-3; D is perhaps TRBD1 (6 bases). The sequence was collected from a human donor with alopecia areata. The DNA of the CDR3 is TGTGCCTGGAGTTTAGGGCAGGGGATGACGAACACCATATATTTT. Amino acid sequence: CAWSLGQGMTNTIYF.